These 32 T cell receptor beta chains share one sample of origin, sequenced in a study of T cell responses to AZD1222 COVID-19 vaccine. Sequenced by immunoSEQ multiplex PCR; TCRdb stores in-frame clones only, minus some. Of 45,000 to 60,000 clones listed, around 90% are singletons. The sequences come from peripheral blood, collected on day 0 of AZD1222 vaccination. These TCRs come from an adult in good health.

V gene TRBV7-2 combines with J gene TRBJ2-5, with a tentative D call TRBD2 (5 bases). Deletions cut 6 bases from V and 3 bases from J, with 14 bases between. This CDR3 spans 14 amino acids. The germline V gene has CDR1 SGHTA and CDR2 FQGNSA. The CDR3 protein is CASRRTFLEETQYF. Written as DNA, the CDR3 is TGTGCCAGCAGGCGGACTTTTCTAGAAGAGACCCAGTACTTC.

The CDR3 DNA reads TGTGCCAGCAGTTTTAACTATGGCTACACCTTC. Protein: CASSFNYGYTF. The chain combines TRBV28 with TRBJ1-2; the D is unclear. V lost 3 bases and J lost 1, with 0 bases in between. The CDR3 sequence is 11 residues long. Germline V lookup: CDR1 MDHEN, CDR2 SYDVKM.

The chain combines TRBV5-6 with TRBJ1-6, with 11 bases lining up with TRBD1. The CDR3 consists of 14 residues. CDR1 SGHDT and CDR2 YYEEEE come from the germline V gene. The trim removed 5 bases at V and 9 bases at J, leaving 4 bases unmatched. The DNA for the CDR3 is TGTGCCAGCAGTCCCGGGACAGGGGGTTCACCCCTCCACTTT. It specifies CASSPGTGGSPLHF.

This clone appeared once. The chain couples TRBV4-1 to TRBJ2-5; D is possibly TRBD1 (5 bases). There are 14 residues in the CDR3. Trimming removed 0 bases from V and 5 bases from J, with 10 bases in between. Germline values: CDR1 MGHRA, CDR2 YSYEKL. The CDR3 protein is CASSQEQGSETQYF. In DNA form, the CDR3 reads TGCGCCAGCAGCCAAGAGCAGGGAAGCGAGACCCAGTACTTC.

There are a few counts of this clone. The chain joins TRBV9 to TRBJ2-7; 10 bases map to TRBD2. CDR3 length equals 17 residues. Germline trimming cut 0 bases from V and 4 bases from J; bases unmatched to any gene: 10. Per germline, CDR1 SGDLS and CDR2 YYNGEE. In DNA, the CDR3 is TGTGCCAGCAGCGTAGCGGCAGGAGGGACTAGCGAATACGAGCAGTACTTC. It specifies CASSVAAGGTSEYEQYF.

The rearrangement uses TRBV5-1 and TRBJ2-2; weak D call: TRBD2 (6 bases). The CDR3 has 16 residues. V shed 3 bases and J shed 0 bases, with 12 bases lying between them. The germline V gene has CDR1 SGHRS and CDR2 YFSETQ. CDR3 bases: TGCGCCAGCAGCTGGCAGGGAGGCACGAACACCGGGGAGCTGTTTTTT. This translates into CASSWQGGTNTGELFF.

CDR3 sequence (DNA): TGCAGCGTTGAGGGACTCCCACGCACAGATACGCAGTATTTT. It codes for CSVEGLPRTDTQYF. The chain couples TRBV29-1 to TRBJ2-3, with D perhaps TRBD2 (6 bases). The V end lost 3 bases, the J end lost 1 base, and 11 bases lay between the germline ends. The CDR3 loop spans 14 amino acids. Germline CDR1 SQVTM, CDR2 ANQGSEA.

The rearrangement links TRBV3-1 (or the pseudogene TRBV3-2) to TRBJ1-2; tentatively, D is TRBD1 (5 bases). Trimming removed 3 bases from V and 12 bases from J, with 20 bases in between. CDR3 length equals 14 residues. Germline V gene lookup returns CDR1 LGHDT and CDR2 YNNKEL (reference sequence). CDR3 sequence reads: CASSHNFGAEANTF. CDR3 coding DNA: TGTGCCAGCAGCCACAATTTCGGGGCAGAAGCGAACACCTTC.

The chain has TRBV3-1 (or the pseudogene TRBV3-2) and TRBJ1-4; no clear D gene. CDR3 length: 15 residues. Germline lookup yields CDR1 LGHDT and CDR2 YNNKEL (reference sequence). With 6 bases removed from V and 4 bases from J, the gap between germline ends came to 15 bases. The CDR3 DNA is TGTGCCAGCAGTCGATCCCAGGAGGGTAATGAAAAACTGTTTTTT. Protein product: CASSRSQEGNEKLFF.

The chain recombines TRBV18 with TRBJ2-7; D may be TRBD1 (5 bases). With 4 bases removed from V and 4 bases from J, the gap between germline ends came to 5 bases. Germline lookup yields CDR1 KGHSH and CDR2 LQKENI. The CDR3 covers 11 residues. DNA of the CDR3: TGTGCCAGCTCACAGGGGTACGAGCAGTACTTC. Translated, it gives CASSQGYEQYF.

The gene calls are TRBV7-9 and TRBJ2-1; 12 bases fit TRBD2. The V gene end was trimmed by 1 base and the J gene end by 8 bases; junction bases not matched to a gene: 3. The CDR3 is made up of 15 amino acids. Germline V gene data show CDR1 as SEHNR and CDR2 as FQNEAQ (reference sequence). CDR3 sequence: CASSLVLAGGDEQFF. CDR3 coding DNA: TGTGCCAGCAGCTTAGTGCTAGCGGGAGGGGATGAGCAGTTCTTC.

V and J are TRBV18 and TRBJ2-2; D is possibly TRBD1 (6 bases). The germline CDR1 and CDR2 sequences are KGHSH and LQKENI. V lost 0 bases to trimming and J lost 7 bases, with 15 bases between them. The CDR3 is made up of 16 amino acids. The CDR3 sequence is CASSPPNTQGIGELFF. The CDR3 nucleotides are TGTGCCAGCTCACCACCGAACACACAGGGAATCGGGGAGCTGTTTTTT.

The chain has TRBV7-9 and TRBJ2-3; TRBD1 aligns across 7 bases. CDR1 SEHNR and CDR2 FQNEAQ come from the germline V gene (reference sequence). The CDR3 totals 15 residues. The trim removed 8 bases at V and 4 bases at J, leaving 12 bases unmatched. For the CDR3, the DNA is TGTGCCAGCGGCTCGGGACAGAGGATAGCAGATACGCAGTATTTT. It is translated as CASGSGQRIADTQYF.

V and J are TRBV10-1 and TRBJ1-6; possible D gene TRBD1, 5 bases. The V and J ends lost 7 bases and 3 bases respectively, with 16 bases between them. The CDR3 spans 16 residues. The germline CDR1 and CDR2 sequences are WNHNN and SYGVQD (reference sequence). CDR3 in DNA: TGCGCCAGCAATAACTTTGGGGCAGACTATAATTCACCCCTCCACTTT. Residues: CASNNFGADYNSPLHF.

The V call is TRBV19, the J call TRBJ1-4; weak D call: TRBD1 (5 bases). V was cut by 5 bases and J by 6 bases, with 19 bases left in between. In germline, CDR1 is LNHDA, CDR2 SQIVND (reference sequence). The CDR3 extends over 16 amino acids. CDR3 DNA sequence: TGTGCCAGTAGTCCCAAAGTGGGGGTTATGGATGAAAAACTGTTTTTT. Its protein is CASSPKVGVMDEKLFF.

V gene TRBV3-1 (or the pseudogene TRBV3-2) combines with J gene TRBJ2-2; D unclear. The CDR3 length is 17 residues. Trimming stripped 4 bases from V and 2 bases from J, with 17 bases between. Germline loops: CDR1 LGHDT, CDR2 YNNKEL (reference sequence). The CDR3 DNA is TGTGCCAGCAGCCCCTCGAGTGGGCTCGTTAACACCGGGGAGCTGTTTTTT. Its translation is CASSPSSGLVNTGELFF.

This clone has a single count. This chain joins TRBV7-8 and TRBJ1-1, with a weak D call TRBD1 (6 bases). The CDR3 runs to 16 residues. Trimming took 2 bases from V and 4 from J, leaving 17 bases between them. Germline CDR1 reads SGHVS; CDR2 reads FQNEAQ. CDR3 protein: CASSLTWGALSTEAFF. The CDR3 nucleotides are TGTGCCAGCAGCTTAACGTGGGGGGCGCTCAGCACTGAAGCTTTCTTT.

The gene calls are TRBV27 and TRBJ2-1; D possibly uses TRBD1 or TRBD2 (5 bases each). CDR1 and CDR2 (germline): MNHEY, SMNVEV (reference sequence). V was cut by 4 bases and J by 5 bases, with 12 bases left in between. The CDR3 is made up of 14 amino acids. Written as DNA, the CDR3 is TGTGCCAGCAGTTCCTCACTAGGGGACAATGAGCAGTTCTTC. Translating gives CASSSSLGDNEQFF.

This clone was detected only once. The chain carries TRBV15 and TRBJ2-1; D perhaps matches TRBD1 (5 bases). This CDR3 region has 15 residues. Germline CDR1 and CDR2: LNHNV and YYDKDF (reference sequence). The V end was cut by 0 bases, the J end by 0 bases, with 6 bases between. CDR3 bases: TGTGCCACCAGCAGAGATGGGGCCTCCTACAATGAGCAGTTCTTC. Translation: CATSRDGASYNEQFF. Combining the CDR3 with reference TRBV15 and TRBJ2-1 gives the whole variable domain DAMVIQNPRYQVTQFGKPVTLSCSQTLNHNVMYWYQQKSSQAPKLLFHYYDKDFNNEADTPDNFQSRRPNTSFCFLDIRSPGLGDTAMYLCATSRDGASYNEQFFGPGTRLTVL.

This chain connects TRBV19 to TRBJ2-1; TRBD2 matches 14 bases. With 3 bases clipped from V and 7 bases from J, the junction kept 5 bases outside the gene matches. Germline V gene sequence: CDR1 LNHDA, CDR2 SQIVND (reference sequence). This CDR3 has 16 amino acids. In nucleotides, the CDR3 is TGTGCCAGTAGTATTCTCGGGACTAGCGGGAGAAATGAGCAGTTCTTC. Translating it yields CASSILGTSGRNEQFF. Full variable domain (outside the CDR3, taken from reference TRBV19 and TRBJ2-1): DGGITQSPKYLFRKEGQNVTLSCEQNLNHDAMYWYRQDPGQGLRLIYYSQIVNDFQKGDIAEGYSVSREKKESFPLTVTSAQKNPTAFYLCASSILGTSGRNEQFFGPGTRLTVL.

The CDR3, as DNA: TGTGCCAGCAGCCAAGACGTTAGGGCTAGGCAGTTCTTC. Translation gives CASSQDVRARQFF. This chain uses TRBV3-1 (or the pseudogene TRBV3-2) with TRBJ2-1, with D unresolved. The ends were cut back, 0 bases at V and 12 bases at J, with 12 bases in the middle. The germline V gene has CDR1 LGHDT and CDR2 YNNKEL (reference sequence). This CDR3 contains 13 residues.

This clone was observed a few times. The CDR3 DNA reads TGCGCCAGCAGTTCAACCTGGACACGATCAACTAATGAAAAACTGTTTTTT. This translates into CASSSTWTRSTNEKLFF. This rearrangement joins TRBV5-1 to TRBJ1-4; D is perhaps TRBD1 (5 bases). Trimming pared 5 bases from V and 0 bases from J, leaving 17 bases between. Germline loops: CDR1 SGHRS, CDR2 YFSETQ. This CDR3 contains 17 residues.

As DNA, the CDR3 is TGTGCCAGCAGCTTAGGAGGGGGCGGGAACACTGAAGCTTTCTTT. Translating it yields CASSLGGGGNTEAFF. The J gene is TRBJ1-1, the V gene TRBV7-9; 7 nucleotides agree with TRBD1. Unmatched junction bases numbered 3, after V lost 1 base and J lost 1 base. There are 15 residues in the CDR3. CDR1 and CDR2 from the germline V gene are SEHNR and FQNEAQ (reference sequence). Full variable domain (remainder filled in from reference TRBV7-9 and TRBJ1-1): DTGVSQNPRHKITKRGQNVTFRCDPISEHNRLYWYRQTLGQGPEFLTYFQNEAQLEKSRLLSDRFSAERPKGSFSTLEIQRTEQGDSAMYLCASSLGGGGNTEAFFGQGTRLTVV.

The J gene is TRBJ2-3, the V gene TRBV5-1; D is undetermined. V lost 5 bases, J lost 0 bases, and 10 bases lay in between. CDR1 is SGHRS, CDR2 YFSETQ, per germline. The CDR3 length is 14 residues. This CDR3 reads CASSADPSTDTQYF. Written as DNA, the CDR3 is TGCGCCAGCAGTGCAGACCCTAGCACAGATACGCAGTATTTT.

The chain has TRBV7-2 and TRBJ2-3; D unresolved. V was clipped by 1 base and J by 0 bases, with 5 bases between them. There are 14 residues in the CDR3. Germline CDR1 SGHTA, CDR2 FQGNSA. The CDR3 nucleotides are TGTGCCAGCAGCTTAGGTCCTAGCACAGATACGCAGTATTTT. Translated: CASSLGPSTDTQYF.

This clone was counted a single time. V usage is TRBV27 and J usage is TRBJ2-7, with 8 bases fitting TRBD2. V dropped 4 bases and J dropped 5; count of bases not matched to a gene: 7. The CDR3 runs to 14 residues. The germline V gene encodes CDR1 MNHEY and CDR2 SMNVEV (reference sequence). The CDR3 region has the DNA TGTGCCAGCAGTTCTGCCGGGAGGGCCCACGAGCAGTACTTC. It codes for CASSSAGRAHEQYF.

The chain joins TRBV5-1 to TRBJ2-3, with D uncertain. Germline CDR1 is SGHRS and CDR2 is YFSETQ. Trimming removed 4 bases from V and 3 bases from J, with 9 bases in between. The CDR3 runs 13 residues. The CDR3 nucleotides read TGCGCCAGCAGCCCGCTGGTTACAGATACGCAGTATTTT. The encoded protein is CASSPLVTDTQYF.

V is TRBV6-6 and J is TRBJ1-4; TRBD1 matches 8 bases. This CDR3 comprises 14 residues. Germline assignment: CDR1 MNHNY and CDR2 SVGAGI (reference sequence). After removal of 6 bases from V and 4 bases from J, the junction contained 4 bases not matched to a gene. CDR3 in amino acids: CASREQGVNEKLFF. Written as DNA, the CDR3 is TGTGCCAGCAGGGAACAGGGGGTTAATGAAAAACTGTTTTTT.

The V call is TRBV7-9, the J call TRBJ1-2; unclear D gene. The germline V and J ends were trimmed by 1 base and 9 bases, with 18 bases remaining between them. The CDR3 is made up of 15 amino acids. Germline V gene sequence: CDR1 SEHNR, CDR2 FQNEAQ (reference sequence). DNA for the CDR3: TGTGCCAGCAGCTTAGGAACAACCGGATTTTTTCGCTACACCTTC. It is translated as CASSLGTTGFFRYTF.

The rearrangement joins TRBV7-2 to TRBJ2-1, with 10 nucleotides matching TRBD2. The J segment lost 7 bases and the V segment lost 2 bases, leaving 14 bases of the junction unmatched. This CDR3 has 18 amino acids. The germline V gene encodes CDR1 SGHTA and CDR2 FQGNSA. The CDR3 DNA reads TGTGCCAGCAGCTTACAGCCTAGCGGGAGCCTGGGGGGGAATGAGCAGTTCTTC. Translation gives CASSLQPSGSLGGNEQFF.

This chain joins TRBV15 and TRBJ1-1, with D possibly being TRBD1 (5 bases). The CDR3 runs 17 residues. Trimming cost V 1 base and J 2 bases, with 17 bases left between them. CDR1 is LNHNV and CDR2 is YYDKDF in the germline V gene (reference sequence). The CDR3 region has the DNA TGTGCCACCAGCAGAGGCACCGGGCAGGGAAGAAACACTGAAGCTTTCTTT. Translated: CATSRGTGQGRNTEAFF. Variable domain in full (rest from reference TRBV15 and TRBJ1-1): DAMVIQNPRYQVTQFGKPVTLSCSQTLNHNVMYWYQQKSSQAPKLLFHYYDKDFNNEADTPDNFQSRRPNTSFCFLDIRSPGLGDTAMYLCATSRGTGQGRNTEAFFGQGTRLTVV.

The gene calls are TRBV18 and TRBJ2-6; TRBD2 might be the D (5 bases). Trimming pared 3 bases from V and 3 bases from J, leaving 18 bases between. The CDR3 covers 18 residues. Germline CDR1 reads KGHSH; CDR2 reads LQKENI. The CDR3 spells CASSPSVPGSGGANVLTF. The CDR3 nucleotides read TGTGCCAGCTCACCTAGTGTTCCGGGGTCGGGTGGGGCCAACGTCCTGACTTTC.